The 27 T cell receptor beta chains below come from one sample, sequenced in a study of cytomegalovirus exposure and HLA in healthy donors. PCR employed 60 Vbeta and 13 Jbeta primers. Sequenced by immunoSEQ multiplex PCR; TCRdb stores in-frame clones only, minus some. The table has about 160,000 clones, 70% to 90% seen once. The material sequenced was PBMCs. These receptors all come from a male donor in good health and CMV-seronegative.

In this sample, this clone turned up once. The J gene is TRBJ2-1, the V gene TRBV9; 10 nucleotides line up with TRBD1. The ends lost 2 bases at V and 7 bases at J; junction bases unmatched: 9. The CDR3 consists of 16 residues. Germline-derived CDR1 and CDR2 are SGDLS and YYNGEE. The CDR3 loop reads CASSVTGTGAQNEQFF. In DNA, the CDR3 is TGTGCCAGCAGCGTCACCGGGACAGGGGCCCAAAATGAGCAGTTCTTC.

The CDR3 region is CASSLVRASEQYF. The CDR3 DNA reads TGTGCCAGCAGCTTGGTCAGGGCTTCCGAGCAGTACTTC. The V gene is TRBV11-2, the J gene TRBJ2-7, with D perhaps TRBD1 (5 bases). Between the trimmed V and J ends, which lost 3 bases and 6 bases, there was a span of 12 bases. Germline V gives CDR1 SGHAT, CDR2 FQNNGV. CDR3 length equals 13 residues. Using reference TRBV11-2 and TRBJ2-7 for the parts outside the CDR3, the full variable domain is EAGVAQSPRYKIIEKRQSVAFWCNPISGHATLYWYQQILGQGPKLLIQFQNNGVVDDSQLPKDRFSAERLKGVDSTLKIQPAKLEDSAVYLCASSLVRASEQYFGPGTRLTVT.

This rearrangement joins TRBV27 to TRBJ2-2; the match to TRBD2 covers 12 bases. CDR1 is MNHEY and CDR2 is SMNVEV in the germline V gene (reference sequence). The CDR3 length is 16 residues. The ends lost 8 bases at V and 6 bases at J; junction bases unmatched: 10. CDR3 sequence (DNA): TGTGCCAGCCAAGTCCTAGCGGGAGGGCCGTCCGGGGAGCTGTTTTTT. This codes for CASQVLAGGPSGELFF.

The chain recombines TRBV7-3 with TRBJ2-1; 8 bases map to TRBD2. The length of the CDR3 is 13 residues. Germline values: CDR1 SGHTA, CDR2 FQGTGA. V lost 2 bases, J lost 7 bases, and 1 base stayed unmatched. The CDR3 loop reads CASSLASGNEQFF. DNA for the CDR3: TGTGCCAGCAGCTTAGCTAGCGGGAATGAGCAGTTCTTC.

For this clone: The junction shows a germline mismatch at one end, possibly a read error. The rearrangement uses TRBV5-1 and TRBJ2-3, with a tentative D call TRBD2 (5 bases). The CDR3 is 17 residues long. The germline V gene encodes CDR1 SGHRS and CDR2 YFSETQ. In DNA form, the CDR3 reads TGCGCCAGCACTATTGCCCCGGGGTCAAGTGGCACAGATACGCAATATTTT. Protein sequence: CASTIAPGSSGTDTQYF.

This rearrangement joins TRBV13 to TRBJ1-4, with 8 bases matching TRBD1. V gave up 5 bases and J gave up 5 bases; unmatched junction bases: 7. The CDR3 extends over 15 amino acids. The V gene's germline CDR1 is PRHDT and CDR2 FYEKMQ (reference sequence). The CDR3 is CASSDRTGMNEKLFF. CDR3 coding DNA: TGTGCCAGCAGCGACCGGACAGGGATGAATGAAAAACTGTTTTTT.

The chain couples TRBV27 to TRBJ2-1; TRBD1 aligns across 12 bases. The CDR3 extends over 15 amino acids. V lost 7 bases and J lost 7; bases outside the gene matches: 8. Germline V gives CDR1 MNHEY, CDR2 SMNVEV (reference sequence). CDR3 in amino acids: CASTKGQGARNEQFF. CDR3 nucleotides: TGTGCCAGCACCAAGGGACAGGGGGCGAGGAATGAGCAGTTCTTC.

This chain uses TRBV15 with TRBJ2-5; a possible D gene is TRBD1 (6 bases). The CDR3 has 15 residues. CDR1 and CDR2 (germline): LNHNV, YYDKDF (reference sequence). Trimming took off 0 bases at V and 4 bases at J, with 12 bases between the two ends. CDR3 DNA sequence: TGTGCCACCAGCAGAGATCCTACAGGGTCAGAGACCCAGTACTTC. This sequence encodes CATSRDPTGSETQYF.

The CDR3: CASSQDKASWYEQFF. CDR3 nucleotide sequence: TGCGCCAGCAGCCAAGATAAGGCTAGCTGGTATGAGCAGTTCTTC. This sequence joins TRBV4-3 and TRBJ2-1, with D maybe TRBD2 (5 bases). Trimming left V 0 bases short and J 8 bases short, with 14 bases between. The CDR3 runs to 15 residues. Germline V gene lookup returns CDR1 LGHNA and CDR2 YSLEER.

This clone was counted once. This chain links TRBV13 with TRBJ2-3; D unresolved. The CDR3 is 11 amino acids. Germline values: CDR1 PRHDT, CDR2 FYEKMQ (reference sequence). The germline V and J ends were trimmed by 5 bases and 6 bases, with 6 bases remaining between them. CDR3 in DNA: TGTGCCAGCAGCGAACGGGATACGCAGTATTTT. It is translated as CASSERDTQYF.

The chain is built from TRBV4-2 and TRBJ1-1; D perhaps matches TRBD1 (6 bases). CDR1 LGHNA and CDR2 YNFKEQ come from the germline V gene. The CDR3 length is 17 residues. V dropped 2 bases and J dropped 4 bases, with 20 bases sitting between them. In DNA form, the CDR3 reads TGTGCCAGCAGCCAAAGCAGGGGAAGGGCTGTTGGCACTGAAGCTTTCTTT. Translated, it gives CASSQSRGRAVGTEAFF.

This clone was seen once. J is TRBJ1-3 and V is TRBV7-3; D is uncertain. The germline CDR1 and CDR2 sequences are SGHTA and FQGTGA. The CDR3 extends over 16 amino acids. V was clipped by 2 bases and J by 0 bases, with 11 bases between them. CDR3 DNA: TGTGCCAGCAGCTTAGGGCTTCCGGACTCTGGAAACACCATATATTTT. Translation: CASSLGLPDSGNTIYF.

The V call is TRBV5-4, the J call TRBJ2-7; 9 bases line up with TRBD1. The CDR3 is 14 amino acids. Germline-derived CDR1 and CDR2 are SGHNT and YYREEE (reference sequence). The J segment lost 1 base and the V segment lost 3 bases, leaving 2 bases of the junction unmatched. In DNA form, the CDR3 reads TGTGCCAGCAGCTGGGACAGGGAATCCTACGAGCAGTACTTC. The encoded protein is CASSWDRESYEQYF.

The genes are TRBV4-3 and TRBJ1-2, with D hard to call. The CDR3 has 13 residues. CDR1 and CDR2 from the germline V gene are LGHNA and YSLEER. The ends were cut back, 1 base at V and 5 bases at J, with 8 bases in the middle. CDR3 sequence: CASSQGYGYGYTF. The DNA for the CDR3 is TGCGCCAGCAGCCAAGGTTACGGGTATGGCTACACCTTC.

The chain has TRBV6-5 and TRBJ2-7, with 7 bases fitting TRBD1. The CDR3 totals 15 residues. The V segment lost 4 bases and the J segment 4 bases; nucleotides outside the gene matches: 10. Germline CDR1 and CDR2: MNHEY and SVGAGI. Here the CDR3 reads CASSSAGDRGYEQYF. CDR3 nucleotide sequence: TGTGCCAGCAGTTCCGCAGGGGACAGAGGGTACGAGCAGTACTTC.

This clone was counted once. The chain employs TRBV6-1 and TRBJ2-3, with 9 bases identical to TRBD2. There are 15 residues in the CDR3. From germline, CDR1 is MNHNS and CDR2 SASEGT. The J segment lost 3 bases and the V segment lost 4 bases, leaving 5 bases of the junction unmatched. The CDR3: CASSGRGGPTDTQYF. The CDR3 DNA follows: TGTGCCAGCAGTGGGCGGGGGGGCCCGACAGATACGCAGTATTTT.

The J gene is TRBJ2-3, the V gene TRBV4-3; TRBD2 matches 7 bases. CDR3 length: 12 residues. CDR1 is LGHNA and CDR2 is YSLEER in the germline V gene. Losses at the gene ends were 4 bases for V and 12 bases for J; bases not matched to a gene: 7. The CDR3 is CASSLSGEGQYF. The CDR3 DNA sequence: TGCGCCAGCAGCCTTTCGGGGGAGGGCCAGTATTTT.

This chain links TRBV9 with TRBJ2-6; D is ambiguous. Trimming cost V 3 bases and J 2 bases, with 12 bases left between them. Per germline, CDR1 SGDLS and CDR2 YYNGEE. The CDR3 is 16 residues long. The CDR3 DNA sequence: TGTGCCAGCAGCGCAGAAATTAGCCCTGGGGCCAACGTCCTGACTTTC. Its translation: CASSAEISPGANVLTF.

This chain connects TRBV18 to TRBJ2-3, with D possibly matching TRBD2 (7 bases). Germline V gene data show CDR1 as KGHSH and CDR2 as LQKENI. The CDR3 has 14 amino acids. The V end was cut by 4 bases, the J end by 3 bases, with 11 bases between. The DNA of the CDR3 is TGTGCCAGCTCACTGGAGGGGGGGACAGATACGCAGTATTTT. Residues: CASSLEGGTDTQYF.

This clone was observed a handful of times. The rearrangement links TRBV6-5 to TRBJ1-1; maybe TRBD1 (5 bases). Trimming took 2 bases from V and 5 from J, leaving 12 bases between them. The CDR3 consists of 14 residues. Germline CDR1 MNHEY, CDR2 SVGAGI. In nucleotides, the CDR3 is TGTGCCAGCAGTTACACGGGGGGTGGTACTGAAGCTTTCTTT. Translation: CASSYTGGGTEAFF.

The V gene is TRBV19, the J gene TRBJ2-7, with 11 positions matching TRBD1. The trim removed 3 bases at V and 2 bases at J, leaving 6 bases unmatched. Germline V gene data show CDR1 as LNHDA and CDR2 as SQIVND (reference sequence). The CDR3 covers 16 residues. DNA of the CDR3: TGTGCCAGTAGTATTGGTCCGGGACAGGGGGCCTACGAGCAGTACTTC. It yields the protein CASSIGPGQGAYEQYF.

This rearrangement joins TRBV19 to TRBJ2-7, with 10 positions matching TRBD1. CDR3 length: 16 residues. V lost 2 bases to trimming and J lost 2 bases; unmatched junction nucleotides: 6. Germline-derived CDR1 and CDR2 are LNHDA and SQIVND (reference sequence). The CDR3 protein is CASSIRPGQGPYEQYF. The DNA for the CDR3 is TGTGCCAGTAGTATACGTCCGGGACAGGGGCCCTACGAGCAGTACTTC.

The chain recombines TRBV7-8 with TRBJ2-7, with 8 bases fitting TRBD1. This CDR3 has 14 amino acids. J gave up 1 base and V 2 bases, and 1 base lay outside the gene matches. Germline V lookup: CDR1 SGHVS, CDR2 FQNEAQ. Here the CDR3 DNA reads TGTGCCAGCAGCTTAAGGGACAGGTCCTACGAGCAGTACTTC. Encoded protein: CASSLRDRSYEQYF.

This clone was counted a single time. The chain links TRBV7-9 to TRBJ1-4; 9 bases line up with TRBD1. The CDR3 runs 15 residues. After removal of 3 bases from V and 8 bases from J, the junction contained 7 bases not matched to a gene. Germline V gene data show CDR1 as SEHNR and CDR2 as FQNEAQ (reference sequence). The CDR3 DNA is TGTGCCAGCAGCTTGGGACAGGGAGAGAGCGAAAAACTGTTTTTT. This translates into CASSLGQGESEKLFF.

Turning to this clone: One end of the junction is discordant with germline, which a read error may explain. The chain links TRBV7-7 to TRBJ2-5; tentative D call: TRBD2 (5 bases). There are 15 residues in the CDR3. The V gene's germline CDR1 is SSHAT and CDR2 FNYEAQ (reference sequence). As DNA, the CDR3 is TGTGCTAGCAGCCCAAGTGGGAGACCTCAAGAGACCCAGTACTTC. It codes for CASSPSGRPQETQYF.

The CDR3 bases are TGTGCTAGTGGTCTCGGACTAGCGGGAGAAGGCAATGAGCAGTTCTTC. Residues: CASGLGLAGEGNEQFF. The chain has TRBV12-5 and TRBJ2-1; 13 bases agree with TRBD2. Germline CDR1 is LGHNT and CDR2 is FRNRAP. CDR3 length: 16 residues. With V trimmed by 5 bases and J by 6 bases, 7 bases remained unmatched.

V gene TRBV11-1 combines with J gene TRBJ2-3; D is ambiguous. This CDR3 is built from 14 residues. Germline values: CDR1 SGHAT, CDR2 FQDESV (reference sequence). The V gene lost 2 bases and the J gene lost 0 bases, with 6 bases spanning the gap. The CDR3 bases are TGTGCCAGCAGCTTATGGCAGAGCACAGATACGCAGTATTTT. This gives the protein CASSLWQSTDTQYF.